This passage covers 11 T cell receptor beta chains from one sample sequenced in a study of T cells in Graves' hyperthyroidism and ophthalmopathy. RNA transcripts provided the source from which TCR beta CDR3 regions were amplified. The study used the HTBI primer set for a first-round RT-PCR of the TCR CDR3. TCRdb ran MiXCR on the multiplex PCR reads and lists one entry per CDR3 protein. Among 500,000 to 800,000 distinct CDR3 sequences listed, roughly 46% were seen once. Sequenced input: peripheral blood or thyroid tissue (not recorded which). The receptors were sampled from an adult man with Graves' disease, either hyperthyroidism or ophthalmopathy (not recorded which).

V usage is TRBV7-3 and J usage is TRBJ1-1, with no clear D. Per germline, CDR1 SGHTA and CDR2 FQGTGA. Trimming removed 0 bases from V and 1 base from J, with 6 bases in between. The CDR3 has 14 amino acids. CDR3 residues: CASSLTNQNTEAFF. CDR3 bases: TGTGCCAGCAGCTTAACCAACCAGAACACTGAAGCTTTCTTT. Supplemented by reference TRBV7-3 and TRBJ1-1, the full variable domain reads GAGVSQTPSNKVTEKGKYVELRCDPISGHTALYWYRQSLGQGPEFLIYFQGTGAADDSGLPNDRFFAVRPEGSVSTLKIQRTERGDSAVYLCASSLTNQNTEAFFGQGTRLTVV.

A few counts support this clonotype. V and J are TRBV24-1 and TRBJ1-5; the match to TRBD1 covers 7 bases. The CDR3 sequence is 14 residues long. With 3 bases clipped from V and 2 bases from J, the junction kept 0 bases outside the gene matches. CDR1 and CDR2 from the germline V gene are KGHDR and SFDVKD. For the CDR3, the DNA is TGTGCCACCAGTGATACAGGGGGCAATCAGCCCCAGCATTTT. Its translation is CATSDTGGNQPQHF.

This clonotype has a handful of counts. The chain has TRBV20-1 and TRBJ1-2; tentative D call: TRBD1 (5 bases). Trimming removed 1 base from V and 6 bases from J, with 18 bases in between. The germline V gene encodes CDR1 DFQATT and CDR2 SNEGSKA (reference sequence). The CDR3 is 15 residues long. CDR3 bases: TGCAGTGCTAGAGTCCCGGCTCAGGGAGTTGATGGCTACACCTTC. As protein: CSARVPAQGVDGYTF.

This clonotype was seen more than once but under ten times. This chain joins TRBV9 and TRBJ2-5; 7 bases line up with TRBD2. The CDR3 contains 14 residues. V trimming: 4 bases; J trimming: 5 bases; junction bases outside the gene matches: 8. CDR1 and CDR2 from the germline V gene are SGDLS and YYNGEE. The CDR3, as DNA: TGTGCCAGCAGCCCGCGGGGGTCTGGGGAGACCCAGTACTTC. Its protein product is CASSPRGSGETQYF.

The chain uses TRBV20-1 and TRBJ1-2; 12 bases align to TRBD1. Trimming took 3 bases from V and 8 from J; bases not matched to a gene: 4. Germline assignment: CDR1 DFQATT and CDR2 SNEGSKA (reference sequence). The CDR3 extends over 13 amino acids. CDR3 sequence: CSARTGTGGGYTF. DNA for the CDR3: TGCAGTGCTAGGACCGGGACAGGGGGCGGCTACACCTTC.

The chain employs TRBV12-5 and TRBJ1-3; D call uncertain. Germline V gene data show CDR1 as LGHNT and CDR2 as FRNRAP. V gave up 3 bases and J gave up 4 bases, with 7 bases separating them. CDR3 length: 13 amino acids. The CDR3 nucleotides are TGTGCTAGTGGTTTATCGGGGGGAAACACCATATATTTT. Its protein product is CASGLSGGNTIYF.

The chain links TRBV2 to TRBJ1-5; D perhaps matches TRBD1 (6 bases). Germline V gene sequence: CDR1 SNHLY, CDR2 FYNNEI. The CDR3 totals 14 residues. Trimming left V 8 bases short and J 6 bases short, with 17 bases between. CDR3 sequence: CASLKGAGAQPQHF. The CDR3 DNA sequence: TGTGCCAGCCTCAAAGGCGCAGGGGCTCAGCCCCAGCATTTT. The full variable domain, with the rest looked up from reference TRBV2 and TRBJ1-5, is EPEVTQTPSHQVTQMGQEVILRCVPISNHLYFYWYRQILGQKVEFLVSFYNNEISEKSEIFDDQFSVERPDGSNFTLKIRSTKLEDSAMYFCASLKGAGAQPQHFGDGTRLSIL.

There are a few counts of this clonotype. This rearrangement joins TRBV6-5 to TRBJ1-1; possible D gene TRBD1, 5 bases. The V gene's germline CDR1 is MNHEY and CDR2 SVGAGI. With 1 base removed from V and 4 bases from J, the gap between germline ends came to 10 bases. CDR3 length: 14 amino acids. CDR3 sequence reads: CASSYWGDGTEAFF. The CDR3, as DNA: TGTGCCAGCAGTTACTGGGGGGATGGCACTGAAGCTTTCTTT.

J is TRBJ1-5 and V is TRBV9, with D hard to call. Trimming stripped 6 bases from V and 0 bases from J, with 13 bases between. Germline V gives CDR1 SGDLS, CDR2 YYNGEE. The CDR3 consists of 15 residues. This CDR3 is CASTPTFGSNQPQHF. The DNA for the CDR3 is TGTGCCAGCACCCCCACGTTTGGTAGCAATCAGCCCCAGCATTTT.

This clonotype was seen at least ten times. The V call is TRBV29-1, the J call TRBJ2-7, with D perhaps assigned TRBD1 or TRBD2 (7 bases each). V gave up 6 bases and J gave up 7 bases, with 16 bases separating them. The CDR3 covers 12 residues. Germline V gene lookup returns CDR1 SQVTM and CDR2 ANQGSEA. The CDR3 protein is CSVAGTAGEQYF. CDR3 coding DNA: TGCAGCGTGGCCGGGACAGCGGGGGAGCAGTACTTC.

About this clonotype itself: Given a much more abundant clone one base away, this may be a read error. The chain recombines TRBV11-2 with TRBJ1-1; D is possibly TRBD1 (6 bases). CDR1 and CDR2 (germline): SGHAT, FQNNGV. The CDR3 is made up of 14 amino acids. CDR3 nucleotides: TGTGCCAGCAACTTAAACAGGGAAGGAACTGAAGCTTTCTTT. It specifies CASNLNREGTEAFF.